This passage covers 9 T cell receptor beta chains from one sample sequenced in a study of vaccination and CD4 T cells after COVID-19. Sample treatment: roughly 11-day PBMC culture with coronavirus spike peptide pools or control peptides (ViraFEST assay). Sequencing of cultured CD4+ T cell DNA used the Oncomine TCR Beta short-read assay. TCRdb used MiXCR to reprocess the PCR reads, holding one entry per CDR3 protein. The profile covers roughly 11,000 distinct CDR3 sequences, with roughly 80% appearing a single time and about 11% taken by the ten largest. The antigens for these receptors are not known. Sequencing was carried out using CD4+ T cells from blood, cultured in vitro. These receptors were taken from a human donor who had recovered from COVID-19.

This chain links TRBV15 with TRBJ1-3; tentatively, D is TRBD1 (5 bases). Germline V gene data show CDR1 as LNHNV and CDR2 as YYDKDF (reference sequence). This CDR3 region has 14 residues. V lost 3 bases and J lost 0, with 6 bases in between. The CDR3 nucleotides are TGTGCCACCAGCAGGAGGGGCTCTGGAAACACCATATATTTT. Amino acids: CATSRRGSGNTIYF.

This sequence joins TRBV6-1 and TRBJ2-7; weak D call: TRBD1 (5 bases). CDR3 length equals 13 residues. Deletions cut 9 bases from V and 2 bases from J, with 14 bases between. Germline V CDR1 and CDR2: MNHNS, SASEGT. CDR3 region: CASVQGSPYEQYF. In DNA, the CDR3 is TGTGCCAGTGTTCAGGGATCGCCCTACGAGCAGTACTTC.

This clonotype has just one count. The chain links TRBV11-2 to TRBJ1-1, with D perhaps matching TRBD1 (6 bases). The CDR3 covers 16 residues. Germline loops: CDR1 SGHAT, CDR2 FQNNGV. V lost 1 base to trimming and J lost 0 bases, with 12 bases between them. For the CDR3, the DNA is TGTGCCAGCAGCTTAGTTTACAGGGCCATGAACACTGAAGCTTTCTTT. This codes for CASSLVYRAMNTEAFF.

The V and J genes are TRBV20-1 and TRBJ2-5; 10 bases are shared with TRBD2. Germline V gene data show CDR1 as DFQATT and CDR2 as SNEGSKA (reference sequence). V lost 1 base to trimming and J lost 3 bases; unmatched junction nucleotides: 8. This CDR3 contains 16 residues. For the CDR3, the DNA is TGCAGTGCTAGAGTGGCTAGCGGGGGCCTTAAAGAGACCCAGTACTTC. As protein: CSARVASGGLKETQYF.

The chain combines TRBV11-2 with TRBJ2-7, with a possible D match to TRBD1 (5 bases). The CDR3 sequence is 15 residues long. Germline CDR1 reads SGHAT; CDR2 reads FQNNGV. The germline V and J ends were trimmed by 1 base and 2 bases, with 12 bases remaining between them. CDR3: CASSLGVAGPYEQYF. CDR3 DNA: TGTGCCAGCAGCTTAGGCGTCGCAGGGCCCTACGAGCAGTACTTC.

V is TRBV20-1 and J is TRBJ2-3, with D hard to call. This CDR3 is built from 11 residues. With 3 bases removed from V and 11 bases from J, the gap between germline ends came to 12 bases. Germline CDR1 reads DFQATT; CDR2 reads SNEGSKA (reference sequence). Here the CDR3 DNA reads TGCAGTGCTAGTAAGCGTGCTGGGCAGTATTTT. Translating gives CSASKRAGQYF.

The rearrangement uses TRBV2 and TRBJ2-3; TRBD2 matches 7 bases. CDR1 is SNHLY and CDR2 is FYNNEI in the germline V gene. The CDR3 has 15 residues. J lost 1 base, V lost 8 bases, and 9 bases had no gene match. Written as DNA, the CDR3 is TGTGCCAGCGGGGGGGGAAGTCGGGGCACAGATACGCAGTATTTT. This codes for CASGGGSRGTDTQYF.

The chain combines TRBV7-6 with TRBJ1-1; TRBD1 is a possible D gene (5 bases). This CDR3 is built from 16 residues. V lost 0 bases, J lost 4 bases, and 15 bases lay in between. The V gene's germline CDR1 is SGHVS and CDR2 FNYEAQ. CDR3: CASSLAQRRAGTEAFF. CDR3 bases: TGTGCCAGCAGCTTAGCGCAGCGCAGGGCGGGCACTGAAGCTTTCTTT. Full variable domain (missing parts from reference TRBV7-6 and TRBJ1-1): GAGVSQSPRYKVTKRGQDVALRCDPISGHVSLYWYRQALGQGPEFLTYFNYEAQQDKSGLPNDRFSAERPEGSISTLTIQRTEQRDSAMYRCASSLAQRRAGTEAFFGQGTRLTVV.

The V and J genes are TRBV7-2 and TRBJ2-3; unclear D gene. This CDR3 has 14 residues. V lost 4 bases to trimming and J lost 2 bases, with 10 bases between them. Germline V lookup: CDR1 SGHTA, CDR2 FQGNSA. This CDR3 reads CASSWQDHTDTQYF. The CDR3 coding sequence is TGTGCCAGCAGCTGGCAGGATCACACAGATACGCAGTATTTT.